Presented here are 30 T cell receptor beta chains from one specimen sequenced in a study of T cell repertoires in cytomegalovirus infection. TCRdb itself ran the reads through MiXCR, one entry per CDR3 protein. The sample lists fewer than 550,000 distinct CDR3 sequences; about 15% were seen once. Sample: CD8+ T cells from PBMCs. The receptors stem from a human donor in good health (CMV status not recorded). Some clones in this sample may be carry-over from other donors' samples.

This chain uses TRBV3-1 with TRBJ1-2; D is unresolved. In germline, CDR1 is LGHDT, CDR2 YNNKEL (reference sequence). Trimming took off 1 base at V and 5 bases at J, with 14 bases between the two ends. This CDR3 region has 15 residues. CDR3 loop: CASSQASLARYGYTF. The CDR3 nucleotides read TGTGCCAGCAGCCAAGCATCCCTCGCTCGATATGGCTACACCTTC.

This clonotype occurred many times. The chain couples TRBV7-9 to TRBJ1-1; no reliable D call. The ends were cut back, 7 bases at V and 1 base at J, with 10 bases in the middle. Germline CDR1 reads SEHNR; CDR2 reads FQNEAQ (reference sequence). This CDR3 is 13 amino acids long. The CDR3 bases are TGTGCCAGCACCTGGGCGGCGAACACTGAAGCTTTCTTT. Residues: CASTWAANTEAFF.

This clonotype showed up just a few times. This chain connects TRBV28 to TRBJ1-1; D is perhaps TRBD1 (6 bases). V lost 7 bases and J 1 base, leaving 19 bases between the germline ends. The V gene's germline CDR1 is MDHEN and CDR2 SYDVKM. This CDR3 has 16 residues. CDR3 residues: CASTQIGGKRNTEAFF. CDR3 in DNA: TGTGCCAGCACCCAAATAGGGGGGAAACGGAACACTGAAGCTTTCTTT. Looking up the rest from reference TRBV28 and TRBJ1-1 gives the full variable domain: DVKVTQSSRYLVKRTGEKVFLECVQDMDHENMFWYRQDPGLGLRLIYFSYDVKMKEKGDIPEGYSVSREKKERFSLILESASTNQTSMYLCASTQIGGKRNTEAFFGQGTRLTVV.

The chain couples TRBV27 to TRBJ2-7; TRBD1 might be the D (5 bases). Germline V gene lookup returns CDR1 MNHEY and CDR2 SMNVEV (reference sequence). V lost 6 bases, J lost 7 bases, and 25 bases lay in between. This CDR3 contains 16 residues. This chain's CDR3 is CASRGLSGARWGEQYF. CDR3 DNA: TGTGCCAGCAGAGGATTAAGTGGGGCGCGATGGGGAGAGCAGTACTTC.

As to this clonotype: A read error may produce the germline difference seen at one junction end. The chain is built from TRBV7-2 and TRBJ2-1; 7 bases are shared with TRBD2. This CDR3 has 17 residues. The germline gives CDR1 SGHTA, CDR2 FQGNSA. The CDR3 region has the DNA TGTGCCAGAAGCTTAGCCGGGAGTGCGGGAGAGTCATTTGAGCAGTTCTTC. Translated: CARSLAGSAGESFEQFF.

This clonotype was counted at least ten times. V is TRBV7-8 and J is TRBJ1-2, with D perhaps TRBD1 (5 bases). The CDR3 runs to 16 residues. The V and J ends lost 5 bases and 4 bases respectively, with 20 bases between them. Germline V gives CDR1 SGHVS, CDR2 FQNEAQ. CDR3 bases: TGTGCCAGCAGCCCCCTTACATCGGGGACGGGCTATGGCTACACCTTC. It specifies CASSPLTSGTGYGYTF.

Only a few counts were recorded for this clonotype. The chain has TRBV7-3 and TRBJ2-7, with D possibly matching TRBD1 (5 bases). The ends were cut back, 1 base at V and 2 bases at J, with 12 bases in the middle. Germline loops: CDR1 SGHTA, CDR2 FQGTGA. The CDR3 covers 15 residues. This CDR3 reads CASSLNPGWPYEQYF. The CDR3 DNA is TGTGCCAGCAGCTTAAATCCAGGGTGGCCCTACGAGCAGTACTTC. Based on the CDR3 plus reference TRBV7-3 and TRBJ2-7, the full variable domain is GAGVSQTPSNKVTEKGKYVELRCDPISGHTALYWYRQSLGQGPEFLIYFQGTGAADDSGLPNDRFFAVRPEGSVSTLKIQRTERGDSAVYLCASSLNPGWPYEQYFGPGTRLTVT.

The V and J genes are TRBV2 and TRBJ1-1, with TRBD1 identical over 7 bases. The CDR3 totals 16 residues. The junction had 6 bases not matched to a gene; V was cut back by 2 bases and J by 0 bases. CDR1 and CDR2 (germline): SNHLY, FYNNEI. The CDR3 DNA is TGTGCCAGCAGTGAAAACCGGGACAGTCTGAACACTGAAGCTTTCTTT. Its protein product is CASSENRDSLNTEAFF.

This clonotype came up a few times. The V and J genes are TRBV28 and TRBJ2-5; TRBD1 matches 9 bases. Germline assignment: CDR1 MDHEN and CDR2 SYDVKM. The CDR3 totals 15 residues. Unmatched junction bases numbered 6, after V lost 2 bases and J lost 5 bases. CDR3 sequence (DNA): TGTGCCAGCAGTTTAGGCACAGGGGGCTTGGAGACCCAGTACTTC. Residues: CASSLGTGGLETQYF.

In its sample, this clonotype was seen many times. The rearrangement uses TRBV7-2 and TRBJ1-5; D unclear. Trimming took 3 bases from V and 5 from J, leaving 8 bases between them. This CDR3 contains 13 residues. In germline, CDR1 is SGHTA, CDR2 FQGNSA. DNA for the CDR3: TGTGCCAGCAGCTTTGACTTATATCAGCCCCAGCATTTT. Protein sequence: CASSFDLYQPQHF.

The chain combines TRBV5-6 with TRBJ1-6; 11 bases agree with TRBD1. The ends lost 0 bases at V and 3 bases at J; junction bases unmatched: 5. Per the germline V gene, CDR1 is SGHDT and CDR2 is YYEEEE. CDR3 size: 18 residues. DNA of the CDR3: TGTGCCAGCAGCTTGGAATCCGGGACAGGGGGCTATAATTCACCCCTCCACTTT. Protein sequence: CASSLESGTGGYNSPLHF.

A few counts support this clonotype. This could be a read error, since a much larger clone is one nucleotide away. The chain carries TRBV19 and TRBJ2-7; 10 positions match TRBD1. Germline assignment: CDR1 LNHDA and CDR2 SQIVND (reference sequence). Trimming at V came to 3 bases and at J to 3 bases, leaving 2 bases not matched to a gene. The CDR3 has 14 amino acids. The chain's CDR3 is CASSIGTGVYEQYF. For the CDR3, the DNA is TGTGCCAGTAGTATCGGGACAGGGGTCTACGAGCAGTACTTC.

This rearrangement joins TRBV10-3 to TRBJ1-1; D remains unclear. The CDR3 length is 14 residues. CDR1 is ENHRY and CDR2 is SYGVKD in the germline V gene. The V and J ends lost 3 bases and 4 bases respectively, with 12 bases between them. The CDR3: CAISDGGEGTEAFF. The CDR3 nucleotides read TGTGCCATCAGTGATGGTGGGGAGGGCACTGAAGCTTTCTTT.

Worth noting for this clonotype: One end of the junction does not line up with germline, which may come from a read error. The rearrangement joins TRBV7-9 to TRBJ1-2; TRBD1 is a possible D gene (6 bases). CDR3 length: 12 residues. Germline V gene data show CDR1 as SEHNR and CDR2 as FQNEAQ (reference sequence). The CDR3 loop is CASSHIDQGLLF. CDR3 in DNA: TGTGCCAGCAGCCATATAGATCAGGGGCTCCTATTC. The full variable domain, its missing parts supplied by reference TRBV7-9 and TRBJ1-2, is DTGVSQNPRHKITKRGQNVTFRCDPISEHNRLYWYRQTLGQGPEFLTYFQNEAQLEKSRLLSDRFSAERPKGSFSTLEIQRTEQGDSAMYLCASSHIDQGLLFGSGTRLTVV.

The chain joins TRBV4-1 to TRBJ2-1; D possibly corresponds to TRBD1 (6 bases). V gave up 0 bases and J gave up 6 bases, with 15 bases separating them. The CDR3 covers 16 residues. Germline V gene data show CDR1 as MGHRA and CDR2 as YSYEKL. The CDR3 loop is CASSQEVTGPFNEQFF. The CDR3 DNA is TGCGCCAGCAGCCAAGAGGTGACAGGACCCTTCAATGAGCAGTTCTTC.

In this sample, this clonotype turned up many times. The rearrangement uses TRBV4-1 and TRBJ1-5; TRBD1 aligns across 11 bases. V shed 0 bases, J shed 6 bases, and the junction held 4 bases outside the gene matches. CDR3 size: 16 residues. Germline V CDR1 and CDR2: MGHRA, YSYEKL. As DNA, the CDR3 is TGCGCCAGCAGCCAAGATGGACAGGGGGCAGGTCAGCCCCAGCATTTT. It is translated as CASSQDGQGAGQPQHF.

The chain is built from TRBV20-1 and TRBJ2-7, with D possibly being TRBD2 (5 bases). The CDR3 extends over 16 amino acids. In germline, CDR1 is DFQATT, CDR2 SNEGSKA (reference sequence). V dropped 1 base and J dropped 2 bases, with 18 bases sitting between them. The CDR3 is CSARAPRTLGTYEQYF. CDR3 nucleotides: TGCAGTGCTAGAGCCCCCCGGACTTTAGGTACCTACGAGCAGTACTTC.

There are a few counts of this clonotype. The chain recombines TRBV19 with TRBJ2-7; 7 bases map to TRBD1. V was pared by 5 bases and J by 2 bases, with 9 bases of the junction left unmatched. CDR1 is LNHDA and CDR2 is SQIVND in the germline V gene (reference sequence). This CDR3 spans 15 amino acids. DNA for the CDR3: TGTGCCAGTAGTGTATGGGACAGCAGTGCCTACGAGCAGTACTTC. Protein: CASSVWDSSAYEQYF.

The CDR3 sequence: CASTKGRGLRGDTEAFF. For the CDR3, the DNA is TGTGCCAGCACCAAAGGGAGGGGGCTTCGGGGGGACACTGAAGCTTTCTTT. The chain employs TRBV3-1 and TRBJ1-1, with 7 bases lining up with TRBD1. Germline-derived CDR1 and CDR2 are LGHDT and YNNKEL (reference sequence). V gave up 7 bases and J gave up 3 bases; unmatched junction bases: 17. CDR3 size: 17 residues. The entire variable domain, with the rest obtained from reference TRBV3-1 and TRBJ1-1, is as follows: DTAVSQTPKYLVTQMGNDKSIKCEQNLGHDTMYWYKQDSKKFLKIMFSYNNKELIINETVPNRFSPKSPDKAHLNLHINSLELGDSAVYFCASTKGRGLRGDTEAFFGQGTRLTVV.

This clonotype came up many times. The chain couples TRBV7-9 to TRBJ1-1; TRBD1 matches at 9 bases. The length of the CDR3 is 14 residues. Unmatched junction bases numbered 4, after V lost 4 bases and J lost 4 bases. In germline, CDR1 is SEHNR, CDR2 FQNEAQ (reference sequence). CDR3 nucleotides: TGTGCCAGCAGCTCCGGGACAGGGAGCACTGAAGCTTTCTTT. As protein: CASSSGTGSTEAFF.

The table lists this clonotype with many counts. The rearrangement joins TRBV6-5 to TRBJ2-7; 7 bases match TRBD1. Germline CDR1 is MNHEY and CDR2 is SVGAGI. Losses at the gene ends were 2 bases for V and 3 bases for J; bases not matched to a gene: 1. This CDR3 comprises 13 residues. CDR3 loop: CASSYGTDYEQYF. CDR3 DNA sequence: TGTGCCAGCAGTTACGGGACAGACTACGAGCAGTACTTC.

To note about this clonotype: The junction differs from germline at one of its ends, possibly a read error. The CDR3 DNA reads as TGTGCCAGCAGTTACACCTCCCGGGACAGCTACGACCAGTACTTC. It specifies CASSYTSRDSYDQYF. The chain employs TRBV6-5 and TRBJ2-7; 7 bases map to TRBD1. Looked up from germline, CDR1 is MNHEY and CDR2 is SVGAGI. CDR3 length: 15 amino acids.

The CDR3 sequence: CASSFRGLAGYNEQFF. Here the CDR3 DNA reads TGTGCCAGCAGTTTCCGGGGACTAGCGGGGTACAATGAGCAGTTCTTC. This chain joins TRBV27 and TRBJ2-1; 13 bases match TRBD2. Germline V gene data show CDR1 as MNHEY and CDR2 as SMNVEV (reference sequence). The V segment lost 3 bases and the J segment 4 bases; nucleotides outside the gene matches: 3. The CDR3 contains 16 residues.

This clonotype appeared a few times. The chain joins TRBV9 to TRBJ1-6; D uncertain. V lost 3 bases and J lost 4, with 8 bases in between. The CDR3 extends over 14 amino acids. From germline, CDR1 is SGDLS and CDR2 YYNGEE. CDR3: CASSETAYNSPLHF. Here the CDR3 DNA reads TGTGCCAGCAGCGAGACGGCTTATAATTCACCCCTCCACTTT.

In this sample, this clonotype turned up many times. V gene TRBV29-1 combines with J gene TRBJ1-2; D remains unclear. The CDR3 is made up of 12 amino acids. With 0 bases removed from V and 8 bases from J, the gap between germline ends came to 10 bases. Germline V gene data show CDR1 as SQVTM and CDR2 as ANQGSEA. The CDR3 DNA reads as TGCAGCGTTGAAGACGAGCGGAGAGGCTACACCTTC. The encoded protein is CSVEDERRGYTF.

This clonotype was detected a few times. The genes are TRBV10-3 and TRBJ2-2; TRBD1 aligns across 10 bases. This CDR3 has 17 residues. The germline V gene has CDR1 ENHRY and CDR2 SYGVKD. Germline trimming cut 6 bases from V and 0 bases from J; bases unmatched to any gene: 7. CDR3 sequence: CAIRDRGLRTNTGELFF. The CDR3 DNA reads TGTGCCATCAGGGACAGGGGGTTACGTACGAACACCGGGGAGCTGTTTTTT.

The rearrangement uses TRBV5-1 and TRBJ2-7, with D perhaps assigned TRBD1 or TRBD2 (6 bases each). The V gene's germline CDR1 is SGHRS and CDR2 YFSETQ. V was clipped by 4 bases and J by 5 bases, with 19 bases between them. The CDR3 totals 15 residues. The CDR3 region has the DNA TGCGCCAGCAGCGGGGTCGGGGGCACCTGGGACGAGCAGTACTTC. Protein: CASSGVGGTWDEQYF. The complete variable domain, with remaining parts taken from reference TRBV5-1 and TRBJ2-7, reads KAGVTQTPRYLIKTRGQQVTLSCSPISGHRSVSWYQQTPGQGLQFLFEYFSETQRNKGNFPGRFSGRQFSNSRSEMNVSTLELGDSALYLCASSGVGGTWDEQYFGPGTRLTVT.

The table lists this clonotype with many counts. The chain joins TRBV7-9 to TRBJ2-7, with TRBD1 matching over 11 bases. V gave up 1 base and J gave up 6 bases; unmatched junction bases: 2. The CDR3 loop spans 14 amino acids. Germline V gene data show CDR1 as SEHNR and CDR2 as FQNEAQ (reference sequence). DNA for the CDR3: TGTGCCAGCAGCTTAGTCGGACAGGGGGCCGAGCAGTACTTC. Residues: CASSLVGQGAEQYF.

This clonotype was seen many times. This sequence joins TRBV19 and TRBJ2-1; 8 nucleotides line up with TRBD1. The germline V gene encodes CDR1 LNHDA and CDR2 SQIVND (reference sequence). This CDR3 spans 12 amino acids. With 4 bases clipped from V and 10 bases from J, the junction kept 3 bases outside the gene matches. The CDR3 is CASSTGDREQFF. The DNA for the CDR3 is TGTGCCAGTAGTACAGGGGACAGGGAGCAGTTCTTC.

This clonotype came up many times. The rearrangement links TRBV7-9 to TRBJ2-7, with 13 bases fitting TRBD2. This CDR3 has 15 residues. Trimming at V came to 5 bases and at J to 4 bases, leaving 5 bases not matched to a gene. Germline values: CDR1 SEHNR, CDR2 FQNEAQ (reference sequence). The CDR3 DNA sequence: TGTGCCAGCAGCCCGGGACTAGCGGGACCATACGAGCAGTACTTC. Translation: CASSPGLAGPYEQYF.